These 3 T cell receptor beta chains were all obtained from the same sample, sequenced in a study of blood T cells in healthy people across ages (dated by TCRdb to the mid-2010s). The receptor library was made with 5' RACE. The sequencer was an Illumina HiSeq 2500. A second roughly 7 to 11 cycle PCR used a sample-barcoded 5' primer and a J-beta primer mix. The public sequencing data were trimmed at Q25 with fastp and processed into clonotypes with MiXCR by TCRdb, which kept only in-frame beta chains. When rows share a CDR3 protein, they turn into one entry using the most common DNA and genes. The sample contains nearly 1 million distinct CDR3 sequences, around 54% of them found a single time. The ten most abundant clones make up about 22% of the sample. Sequencing input: blood. The origin of the receptors is a woman in her sixties or seventies in good health.

This clonotype was detected only a few times. This rearrangement joins TRBV11-2 to TRBJ1-2; possible D gene TRBD1, 5 bases. In germline, CDR1 is SGHAT, CDR2 FQNNGV. The CDR3 runs 14 residues. Trimming removed 0 bases at V and 4 bases at J, with 9 bases between. The CDR3 protein is CASSLEGVPYGYTF. The CDR3 DNA reads as TGTGCCAGCAGCTTAGAGGGGGTGCCCTATGGCTACACCTTC.

The chain couples TRBV6-2 or TRBV6-3 to TRBJ2-2; 14 bases fit TRBD2. Germline values: CDR1 MNHEY, CDR2 SVGEGT. The CDR3 loop spans 17 amino acids. J was trimmed by 1 base and V by 7 bases; bases with no gene match: 5. CDR3: CASTTGLAGVNTGELFF. As DNA, the CDR3 is TGTGCCAGCACCACGGGACTAGCGGGAGTGAACACCGGGGAGCTGTTTTTT.

V usage is TRBV11-2 and J usage is TRBJ2-3; the match to TRBD1 covers 9 bases. The V and J ends lost 1 base and 3 bases, in that order; junction bases with no gene match: 8. This CDR3 is 17 amino acids long. Germline-derived CDR1 and CDR2 are SGHAT and FQNNGV. The CDR3 spells CASSLVRGDRDTDTQYF. Written as DNA, the CDR3 is TGTGCCAGCAGCTTAGTACGAGGGGACAGGGATACAGATACGCAGTATTTT.